Detailed here is one TCR beta chain. The data originate from a study of blood T cell repertoires in COVID-19. TCRdb's table, derived via immunoSEQ multiplex PCR, lists solely in-frame clones and lacks some. Here the sample spans under 200,000 clones, around 82% being singletons. After removal of 4 bases from V and 1 base from J, the junction contained 5 bases not matched to a gene. The CDR3 runs to 15 residues. Germline V gene lookup returns CDR1 MGHRA and CDR2 YSYEKL. V and J are TRBV4-1 and TRBJ1-1; 8 nucleotides agree with TRBD1. The source is a man between 18 and 35 years old with active or convalescent COVID-19. The source material was peripheral blood. The CDR3 DNA is TGCGCCAGCAGCCCCTGGACAGGGCAGAACACTGAAGCTTTCTTT. It codes for CASSPWTGQNTEAFF.